The present T cell receptor (beta chain) was sequenced within a study of blood T cell repertoires in COVID-19. Study-wide background: Italy, Spain and the United States were the sources of the convalescent and acute COVID-19 samples. Sample material is recorded as cDNA or gDNA derived from T cells, B-cell-depleted T cells, or PBMCs.

Recovery among Cohort 3 donors was established by two negative PCRs, clearance, or symptom resolution. Per the authors' pipeline: Nucleated cell number was recorded as an estimate derived from reference gene primer amplification. Measured with immunoSEQ multiplex PCR; TCRdb has only the in-frame clones, and not every one. V and J calls and clone size follow that table, whereas D and trimming were derived from the DNA. The sample records 250,000 or so clones, around 86% being singletons. J lost 6 bases, V lost 3 bases, and 8 bases had no gene match. Germline lookup yields CDR1 KGHSH and CDR2 LQKENI. The CDR3 extends over 16 amino acids.

Sequencing was done on a sample of PBMCs or T cells enriched from blood (not recorded which). The origin of this receptor is a middle-aged man who had recovered from COVID-19. The chain joins TRBV18 to TRBJ1-6; 7 bases match TRBD1. CDR3 protein: CASSPVRDRINSPLHF. CDR3 DNA sequence: TGTGCCAGCTCACCCGTGAGGGACAGAATTAATTCACCCCTCCACTTT.